Shown below are 28 T cell receptor beta chains from a single sample sequenced in a study of T cell repertoires in ileal Crohn's disease. Sequencing used immunoSEQ multiplex PCR; TCRdb keeps in-frame clones, though not all of them. The data contain about 15,000 clones, less than 90% of them singletons. Sequencing was performed on ileal tissue. Receptor source: an adult with Crohn's disease.

The CDR3, as DNA: TGCGCCAGCACCTGGGGGGGAGCAAATTACGAGCAGTACTTC. This encodes CASTWGGANYEQYF. This chain links TRBV5-1 with TRBJ2-5, with 7 bases fitting TRBD2. The tail of the sequence fits TRBJ2-7 better, so the J call may be wrong. This CDR3 comprises 14 residues. Looked up from germline, CDR1 is SGHRS and CDR2 is YFSETQ.

This clone appeared a few times. This rearrangement joins TRBV15 to TRBJ2-7; 10 bases map to TRBD1. The CDR3 contains 14 residues. CDR1 and CDR2 from the germline V gene are LNHNV and YYDKDF (reference sequence). Germline trimming cut 5 bases from V and 5 bases from J; bases unmatched to any gene: 6. The chain's CDR3 is CATSPGTGEDEQYF. The CDR3 DNA reads TGTGCCACCAGCCCCGGGACAGGGGAGGACGAGCAGTACTTC.

V is TRBV11-2 and J is TRBJ2-7, with D possibly matching TRBD1 (6 bases). The V end was cut by 1 base, the J end by 1 base, with 17 bases between. Germline V gene data show CDR1 as SGHAT and CDR2 as FQNNGV. The CDR3 covers 17 residues. In nucleotides, the CDR3 is TGTGCCAGCAGCTTAGCCCCTACAGGGTCGCGGTCCTACGAGCAGTACTTC. Translated: CASSLAPTGSRSYEQYF.

J is TRBJ2-1 and V is TRBV5-4, with a tentative D call TRBD1 (6 bases). The germline gives CDR1 SGHNT, CDR2 YYREEE (reference sequence). The CDR3 is made up of 15 amino acids. Trimming took 0 bases from V and 6 from J, leaving 13 bases between them. The CDR3 nucleotides are TGTGCCAGCAGCTTGGGCAGGGGTCGGGGCAATGAGCAGTTCTTC. Translated, it gives CASSLGRGRGNEQFF.

The V and J genes are TRBV29-1 and TRBJ2-1, with 14 bases fitting TRBD2. The ends lost 4 bases at V and 10 bases at J; junction bases unmatched: 6. The CDR3 has 14 residues. CDR1 is SQVTM and CDR2 is ANQGSEA in the germline V gene. The DNA of the CDR3 is TGCAGCGTTGCGACTAGCGGGGGGGCCGAAGAGCAGTTCTTC. It specifies CSVATSGGAEEQFF.

This chain joins TRBV30 and TRBJ1-5, with 10 bases matching TRBD1. From germline, CDR1 is GTSNPN and CDR2 SVGIG (reference sequence). The CDR3 has 15 residues. The V and J ends lost 3 bases and 2 bases, in that order; junction bases with no gene match: 4. As DNA, the CDR3 is TGTGCCTGGAGGGCAGGACAGGGGGGCAATCAGCCCCAGCATTTT. Residues: CAWRAGQGGNQPQHF.

The V call is TRBV7-8, the J call TRBJ2-1; D possibly corresponds to TRBD2 (6 bases). The CDR3 loop spans 16 amino acids. Trimming removed 7 bases from V and 9 bases from J, with 25 bases in between. The V gene's germline CDR1 is SGHVS and CDR2 FQNEAQ. For the CDR3, the DNA is TGTGCCAGCACCTCCGGAGCATCTCTTTTGGGGGGTGAGCAGTTCTTC. Its translation is CASTSGASLLGGEQFF.

The gene calls are TRBV5-4 and TRBJ2-5, with D tentatively TRBD2 (5 bases). The tail of the sequence fits TRBJ2-7 better, so the J call may be wrong. The CDR3 is 14 residues long. Germline V gene lookup returns CDR1 SGHNT and CDR2 YYREEE (reference sequence). CDR3 amino acids: CASSTQGGSYEQYF. The CDR3 nucleotides read TGTGCCAGCAGCACCCAAGGAGGCTCCTACGAGCAGTACTTC.

The rearrangement uses TRBV2 and TRBJ1-4; TRBD1 agrees at 9 bases. Unmatched junction bases numbered 5, after V lost 4 bases and J lost 11 bases. Germline V CDR1 and CDR2: SNHLY, FYNNEI. The CDR3 is made up of 13 amino acids. Here the CDR3 reads CASSGGTGLKLFF. CDR3 DNA: TGTGCCAGCAGTGGCGGGACAGGGCTGAAACTGTTTTTT.

The chain recombines TRBV10-3 with TRBJ1-2, with D possibly being TRBD1 (5 bases). The CDR3 is 14 amino acids. The germline V gene has CDR1 ENHRY and CDR2 SYGVKD. V lost 3 bases and J 8 bases, leaving 16 bases between the germline ends. The CDR3 spells CAISDPSGLRGYTF. CDR3 sequence (DNA): TGTGCCATCAGTGATCCGTCGGGACTACGGGGCTACACCTTC.

This chain uses TRBV4-3 with TRBJ2-2; TRBD2 aligns across 7 bases. V was pared by 0 bases and J by 6 bases, with 10 bases of the junction left unmatched. Germline CDR1 and CDR2: LGHNA and YSLEER. The CDR3 runs to 17 residues. The CDR3: CASSQDRSGAVAGELFF. In nucleotides, the CDR3 is TGCGCCAGCAGCCAAGATCGAAGCGGGGCGGTGGCCGGGGAGCTGTTTTTT.

The chain carries TRBV13 and TRBJ1-2, with D maybe TRBD1 (5 bases). Germline-derived CDR1 and CDR2 are PRHDT and FYEKMQ (reference sequence). Trimming removed 5 bases from V and 8 bases from J, with 21 bases in between. This CDR3 spans 15 amino acids. CDR3 sequence (DNA): TGTGCCAGCAGCCCCCGACAGAGCTTCCTCCGGGGCTACACCTTC. This encodes CASSPRQSFLRGYTF.

This chain's CDR3 is CASSYGIAGGNTGELFF. The CDR3, as DNA: TGTGCCAGCAGTTACGGAATTGCGGGGGGGAACACCGGGGAGCTGTTTTTT. V and J are TRBV6-7 and TRBJ2-2; 8 bases align to TRBD2. TRBV6-7 is filed as an ORF, its function uncertain. V gave up 2 bases and J gave up 1 base; unmatched junction bases: 6. The CDR3 is made up of 17 amino acids.

J is TRBJ1-2 and V is TRBV27, with no clear D. The CDR3 has 14 residues. The germline V and J ends were trimmed by 5 bases and 8 bases, with 18 bases remaining between them. The germline V gene encodes CDR1 MNHEY and CDR2 SMNVEV (reference sequence). This CDR3 reads CASSKSPSLLGYTF. The CDR3 coding sequence is TGTGCCAGCAGTAAATCTCCGTCTCTTCTAGGCTACACCTTC.

The chain carries TRBV4-2 and TRBJ1-4, with D possibly TRBD1 on 5 matching bases. Germline V CDR1 and CDR2: LGHNA, YNFKEQ. The CDR3 is made up of 14 amino acids. V was shortened by 6 bases and J by 0 bases, with 8 bases between the two germline ends. The CDR3 sequence is CASSGAATNEKLFF. DNA for the CDR3: TGTGCCAGCAGTGGGGCAGCAACTAATGAAAAACTGTTTTTT.

This clone was detected once. The rearrangement joins TRBV7-3 to TRBJ1-6; D unresolved. The CDR3 sequence is 14 residues long. Trimming stripped 1 base from V and 7 bases from J, with 8 bases between. The V gene's germline CDR1 is SGHTA and CDR2 FQGTGA. This chain's CDR3 is CASSLSSRNSPLHF. The CDR3 DNA sequence: TGTGCCAGCAGCTTAAGTAGTAGAAATTCACCCCTCCACTTT. The variable domain in full, with the rest retrieved from reference TRBV7-3 and TRBJ1-6, is GAGVSQTPSNKVTEKGKYVELRCDPISGHTALYWYRQSLGQGPEFLIYFQGTGAADDSGLPNDRFFAVRPEGSVSTLKIQRTERGDSAVYLCASSLSSRNSPLHFGNGTRLTVT.

The J gene is TRBJ1-1, the V gene TRBV4-2; weak D call: TRBD1 (5 bases). V lost 1 base to trimming and J lost 2 bases, with 11 bases between them. There are 15 residues in the CDR3. Germline V CDR1 and CDR2: LGHNA, YNFKEQ. CDR3 residues: CASSQAGDFNTEAFF. CDR3 nucleotide sequence: TGTGCCAGCAGCCAAGCCGGGGACTTCAACACTGAAGCTTTCTTT.

The chain carries TRBV10-3 and TRBJ2-7, with a possible D match to TRBD2 (6 bases). The V end lost 5 bases, the J end lost 0 bases, and 14 bases lay between the germline ends. Germline V CDR1 and CDR2: ENHRY, SYGVKD. The CDR3 covers 15 residues. In nucleotides, the CDR3 is TGTGCCATCAGTTGGGGGACTGTTAGCTCCTACGAGCAGTACTTC. Amino acids: CAISWGTVSSYEQYF.

This clone was counted a few times. The gene calls are TRBV14 and TRBJ2-7, with TRBD2 matching over 8 bases. The V gene end was trimmed by 4 bases and the J gene end by 7 bases; junction bases not matched to a gene: 9. The CDR3 spans 14 residues. Germline CDR1 is SGHDN and CDR2 is FVKESK. CDR3 DNA: TGTGCCAGCAGCCCACTAGCGGAGGATGCGGAGCAGTACTTC. Translating it yields CASSPLAEDAEQYF.

The chain couples TRBV4-1 to TRBJ1-5; D possibly corresponds to TRBD1 (6 bases). The CDR3 totals 20 residues. V lost 2 bases and J lost 0, with 23 bases in between. Germline CDR1 and CDR2: MGHRA and YSYEKL. The CDR3 DNA sequence: TGCGCCAGCAGCCAACCCACGTTGGGCAGGGGCGACTATAGCAATCAGCCCCAGCATTTT. Translation: CASSQPTLGRGDYSNQPQHF.

The chain joins TRBV10-3 to TRBJ2-7; 8 nucleotides match TRBD1. V shed 4 bases, J shed 0 bases, and the junction held 8 bases outside the gene matches. Germline CDR1 and CDR2: ENHRY and SYGVKD. This CDR3 is built from 16 residues. This CDR3 reads CAISGNPGQVSYEQYF. The CDR3 DNA reads as TGTGCCATCAGTGGCAATCCGGGACAGGTCTCCTACGAGCAGTACTTC.

J is TRBJ2-6 and V is TRBV27, with D possibly TRBD2 on 6 matching bases. The ends were cut back, 7 bases at V and 0 bases at J, with 19 bases in the middle. The CDR3 has 18 residues. Germline CDR1 MNHEY, CDR2 SMNVEV (reference sequence). CDR3 residues: CASMLRGSTSSGANVLTF. For the CDR3, the DNA is TGTGCCAGCATGCTCCGGGGGTCGACCTCCTCTGGGGCCAACGTCCTGACTTTC.

This chain joins TRBV4-3 and TRBJ1-4, with D perhaps TRBD1 (5 bases). The CDR3 contains 18 residues. Germline assignment: CDR1 LGHNA and CDR2 YSLEER. V shed 0 bases and J shed 8 bases, with 22 bases lying between them. CDR3 nucleotide sequence: TGCGCCAGCAGCCAAGACCCGGGGGGGGGATTTCATGAGGAAAAACTGTTTTTT. Translating it yields CASSQDPGGGFHEEKLFF.

The chain employs TRBV7-9 and TRBJ1-4; D gene unclear. The V end lost 3 bases, the J end lost 8 bases, and 7 bases lay between the germline ends. This CDR3 is 12 amino acids long. CDR1 and CDR2 from the germline V gene are SEHNR and FQNEAQ (reference sequence). The CDR3 here is CASSFAVEKLFF. The CDR3 bases are TGTGCCAGCAGCTTTGCGGTAGAAAAACTGTTTTTT.

The chain carries TRBV7-2 and TRBJ1-5; 8 bases align to TRBD1. V shed 1 base and J 3 bases; nucleotides not matched to a gene: 2. Germline V gene data show CDR1 as SGHTA and CDR2 as FQGNSA. This CDR3 is 15 amino acids long. The CDR3 DNA reads as TGTGCCAGCAGCTTAGACAGGGGGGACAATCAGCCCCAGCATTTT. Its translation: CASSLDRGDNQPQHF. The full variable domain, its missing parts supplied by reference TRBV7-2 and TRBJ1-5, is GAGVSQSPSNKVTEKGKDVELRCDPISGHTALYWYRQSLGQGLEFLIYFQGNSAPDKSGLPSDRFSAERTGGSVSTLTIQRTQQEDSAVYLCASSLDRGDNQPQHFGDGTRLSIL.

This chain joins TRBV19 and TRBJ2-7, with 7 bases lining up with TRBD2. The trim removed 8 bases at V and 7 bases at J, leaving 8 bases unmatched. The germline gives CDR1 LNHDA, CDR2 SQIVND (reference sequence). The CDR3 runs 12 residues. The CDR3 loop reads CASREVAGEQYF. For the CDR3, the DNA is TGTGCCAGTCGGGAGGTGGCTGGGGAGCAGTACTTC.

This chain joins TRBV15 and TRBJ1-2; D remains unclear. Germline CDR1 and CDR2: LNHNV and YYDKDF (reference sequence). V was shortened by 5 bases and J by 8 bases, with 15 bases between the two germline ends. This CDR3 comprises 13 residues. CDR3 region: CATSDEEGWGYTF. CDR3 sequence (DNA): TGTGCCACCAGCGATGAGGAGGGTTGGGGCTACACCTTC.

This sequence joins TRBV2 and TRBJ1-5; tentative D call: TRBD1 (5 bases). This CDR3 has 15 amino acids. CDR1 and CDR2 (germline): SNHLY, FYNNEI. V was trimmed by 8 bases and J by 5 bases, leaving 19 bases between them. The CDR3 coding sequence is TGTGCCAGCCGAGGAGGGGACTACAGCGATCAGCCCCAGCATTTT. This sequence encodes CASRGGDYSDQPQHF.